This is a list of T cell receptor beta chains from one sample in a study of T cells in Graves' hyperthyroidism and ophthalmopathy. MiXCR, run by TCRdb on the multiplex PCR reads, gives a single entry per CDR3 protein. The sample holds 480,000 or so distinct CDR3 sequences, 35% to 50% seen once. Sequenced material: peripheral blood or thyroid tissue (not recorded which). These receptor sequences come from an adult woman with Graves' disease, either hyperthyroidism or ophthalmopathy (not recorded which). Both conserved end residues are part of each CDR3. A D gene is named only where the DNA matches it firmly. Size tells how often a clone was seen (once, few, many) or the class of an expanded clone, and some rows leave it out.

CDR3 protein: CASSVGEETQYF
CDR3 DNA: TGTGCCAGCAGCGTAGGGGAGGAGACCCAGTACTTC
V gene: TRBV9
D gene: NA
clone size: many
J gene: TRBJ2-5

CDR3 protein: CASSMKVRGTEAFF
CDR3 DNA: TGTGCCAGTAGTATGAAGGTCAGGGGAACTGAAGCTTTCTTT
V gene: TRBV19
D gene: NA
clone size: NA
J gene: TRBJ1-1

CDR3 protein: CASSYAGVSSYEQYF
CDR3 DNA: TGTGCCAGCAGTTACGCGGGGGTAAGCTCCTACGAGCAGTACTTC
V gene: TRBV6-2/TRBV6-3
D gene: TRBD2
clone size: NA
J gene: TRBJ2-7

CDR3 protein: CSVDGGILAEAFF
CDR3 DNA: TGCAGCGTTGATGGGGGGATCCTTGCTGAAGCTTTCTTT
V gene: TRBV29-1
D gene: NA
clone size: few
J gene: TRBJ1-1

CDR3 protein: CASSLVYPGELFF
CDR3 DNA: TGTGCCAGCAGCCTAGTTTATCCCGGGGAGCTGTTTTTT
V gene: TRBV7-2
D gene: NA
clone size: many
J gene: TRBJ2-2

CDR3 protein: CASSREREAFF
CDR3 DNA: TGTGCCAGCAGCCGCGAGAGAGAAGCTTTCTTT
V gene: TRBV2
D gene: NA
clone size: NA
J gene: TRBJ1-1

CDR3 protein: CARDHRTGGYEQYF
CDR3 DNA: TGTGCTAGAGATCACCGGACAGGGGGCTACGAGCAGTACTTC
V gene: TRBV7-2
D gene: TRBD1
clone size: NA
J gene: TRBJ2-7

CDR3 protein: CASSRQGSETQYF
CDR3 DNA: TGTGCCAGCAGCAGACAGGGTTCAGAGACCCAGTACTTC
V gene: TRBV7-2
D gene: TRBD1
clone size: many
J gene: TRBJ2-5

CDR3 protein: CASSEARPSGKGETQYF
CDR3 DNA: TGTGCCAGCAGTGAAGCGCGTCCTAGCGGGAAGGGAGAGACCCAGTACTTC
V gene: TRBV6-1
D gene: TRBD2
clone size: few
J gene: TRBJ2-5

CDR3 protein: CASSLVVAFF
CDR3 DNA: TGTGCCAGCAGTTTGGTAGTAGCTTTCTTT
V gene: TRBV12-3/TRBV12-4
D gene: NA
clone size: many
J gene: TRBJ1-1

CDR3 protein: CASMGARTGELFF
CDR3 DNA: TGTGCCAGTATGGGGGCAAGGACCGGGGAGCTGTTTTTT
V gene: TRBV19
D gene: NA
clone size: NA
J gene: TRBJ2-2

CDR3 protein: CASSLGPGEQYF
CDR3 DNA: TGTGCCAGCAGCTTAGGTCCCGGCGAGCAGTACTTC
V gene: TRBV7-2
D gene: NA
clone size: NA
J gene: TRBJ2-7

CDR3 protein: CASSQDGDGNQPQHF
CDR3 DNA: TGCGCCAGCAGCCAAGACGGGGACGGCAATCAGCCCCAGCATTTT
V gene: TRBV5-1
D gene: NA
clone size: many
J gene: TRBJ1-5

CDR3 protein: CASSLPGAQGYEQYF
CDR3 DNA: TGTGCCAGCAGCTTGCCAGGGGCGCAAGGCTACGAGCAGTACTTC
V gene: TRBV5-6
D gene: NA
clone size: many
J gene: TRBJ2-7

CDR3 protein: CASSLPQGEQYF
CDR3 DNA: TGTGCCAGCAGCTTACCACAGGGAGAGCAGTACTTC
V gene: TRBV7-2
D gene: NA
clone size: few
J gene: TRBJ2-7

CDR3 protein: CAISESGVLNEKLFF
CDR3 DNA: TGTGCCATCAGTGAGTCCGGGGTTCTTAATGAAAAACTGTTTTTT
V gene: TRBV10-3
D gene: NA
clone size: many
J gene: TRBJ1-4

CDR3 protein: CSAHSQGSRNQPQHF
CDR3 DNA: TGCAGTGCCCACTCCCAGGGGAGTCGCAATCAGCCCCAGCATTTT
V gene: TRBV20-1
D gene: NA
clone size: many
J gene: TRBJ1-5

CDR3 protein: CSVGGGRNTEAFF
CDR3 DNA: TGCAGCGTTGGGGGGGGACGGAACACTGAAGCTTTCTTT
V gene: TRBV29-1
D gene: NA
clone size: NA
J gene: TRBJ1-1

CDR3 protein: CARRDRDGWAYTF
CDR3 DNA: TGTGCCAGAAGAGACAGGGACGGATGGGCCTACACCTTC
V gene: TRBV2
D gene: TRBD1
clone size: NA
J gene: TRBJ1-2

CDR3 protein: CAISTGTRNYEQYF
CDR3 DNA: TGTGCCATCAGTACCGGGACTAGGAACTACGAGCAGTACTTC
V gene: TRBV10-3
D gene: TRBD2
clone size: NA
J gene: TRBJ2-7

CDR3 protein: CASSRAGAYEQYF
CDR3 DNA: TGTGCCAGCAGTAGGGCAGGGGCCTACGAGCAGTACTTC
V gene: TRBV6-6
D gene: NA
clone size: many
J gene: TRBJ2-7

CDR3 protein: CASSQLNRNLEQYF
CDR3 DNA: TGTGCCAGCAGTCAACTAAATCGTAATCTCGAGCAGTACTTC
V gene: TRBV5-6
D gene: NA
clone size: NA
J gene: TRBJ2-7

CDR3 protein: CASSRDRGHSPLHF
CDR3 DNA: TGTGCCAGCAGCCGGGACAGGGGGCATTCACCCCTCCACTTT
V gene: TRBV7-2
D gene: TRBD1
clone size: many
J gene: TRBJ1-6

CDR3 protein: CASSQGAQYF
CDR3 DNA: TGTGCCAGCAGCCAAGGCGCCCAGTACTTC
V gene: TRBV14
D gene: NA
clone size: few
J gene: TRBJ2-5

CDR3 protein: CSARSGSSYEKLFF
CDR3 DNA: TGCAGTGCTAGAAGCGGGAGCTCCTACGAAAAACTGTTTTTT
V gene: TRBV20-1
D gene: NA
clone size: once
J gene: TRBJ1-4

CDR3 protein: CASSQVGSRGTRGYTF
CDR3 DNA: TGCGCCAGCAGCCAAGTGGGATCTAGGGGAACGCGTGGCTACACCTTC
V gene: TRBV4-3
D gene: NA
clone size: many
J gene: TRBJ1-2

CDR3 protein: CASRHPGGEQYF
CDR3 DNA: TGTGCCAGCAGACATCCAGGGGGCGAGCAGTACTTC
V gene: TRBV7-9
D gene: TRBD1
clone size: NA
J gene: TRBJ2-7

CDR3 protein: CAISDTGPPANTGELFF
CDR3 DNA: TGTGCCATCAGTGACACAGGGCCACCAGCGAACACCGGGGAGCTGTTTTTT
V gene: TRBV10-3
D gene: NA
clone size: NA
J gene: TRBJ2-2

CDR3 protein: CASSFYEGAANSPLHF
CDR3 DNA: TGTGCCAGCAGTTTTTATGAGGGGGCGGCAAATTCACCCCTCCACTTT
V gene: TRBV2
D gene: TRBD1
clone size: NA
J gene: TRBJ1-6

CDR3 protein: CSVVGGGAEETQYF
CDR3 DNA: TGCAGCGTTGTAGGCGGGGGAGCCGAAGAGACCCAGTACTTC
V gene: TRBV29-1
D gene: TRBD2
clone size: many
J gene: TRBJ2-5

CDR3 protein: CSVLNGDQETQYF
CDR3 DNA: TGCAGTGTACTCAACGGGGACCAAGAGACCCAGTACTTC
V gene: TRBV20-1
D gene: NA
clone size: NA
J gene: TRBJ2-5

CDR3 protein: CASSESNQPQHF
CDR3 DNA: TGTGCCAGCAGTGAGAGCAATCAGCCCCAGCATTTT
V gene: TRBV2
D gene: NA
clone size: many
J gene: TRBJ1-5

CDR3 protein: CASSLGTENYEQYF
CDR3 DNA: TGTGCCAGCAGCTTAGGAACAGAAAACTACGAGCAGTACTTC
V gene: TRBV7-9
D gene: NA
clone size: NA
J gene: TRBJ2-7

CDR3 protein: CASSGPLNYNSPLHF
CDR3 DNA: TGTGCCAGCAGCGGACCCCTAAACTATAATTCACCCCTCCACTTT
V gene: TRBV7-9
D gene: NA
clone size: NA
J gene: TRBJ1-6